A single sample is the source of the 8 T cell receptor beta chains below, sequenced in a study of RUNX1 and TCR beta rearrangement in T-cell leukemia. Both DJ and VDJ rearrangements of TCR beta were amplicon sequenced. TCRdb reanalysed the PCR reads using MiXCR and keeps one entry per CDR3 protein. This sample has around 400 distinct CDR3 sequences, with over 15% found just once. The material sequenced was blood. The origin of the receptors is a male donor with T-cell acute lymphoblastic leukemia.

Regarding this clonotype: Possible read error: a much larger clone is one base away. This sequence joins TRBV4-1 and TRBJ1-5; D gene uncertain. Trimming pared 6 bases from V and 5 bases from J, leaving 23 bases between. The CDR3 spans 17 residues. Germline loops: CDR1 MGHRA, CDR2 YSYEKL. The CDR3 region has the DNA TGCGCCAGCAGGCCCCGGAAGGTCGGACTCCTACATCAGCCCCAGCATTTT. The encoded protein is CASRPRKVGLLHQPQHF.

Note on this clonotype: Possible read error: a much larger clone is one base away. V and J are TRBV6-2 or TRBV6-3 and TRBJ2-7; tentatively, D is TRBD1 or TRBD2 (5 bases each). Germline CDR1 reads MNHEY; CDR2 reads SVGEGT. The CDR3 consists of 11 residues. CDR3 region: CASSRWDERYF. The CDR3 coding sequence is TGTGCCAGCTCTAGATGGGACGAGCGGTACTTC.

Comment on this clonotype: An end of the junction does not agree with germline; a read error may underlie this. The chain employs TRBV11-1 and TRBJ2-7, with D unresolved. Germline CDR1 is SGHAT and CDR2 is FQDESV (reference sequence). This CDR3 is 13 amino acids long. Here the CDR3 reads CSSSPLGSSDPSF. CDR3 in DNA: TGTTCCAGCAGCCCTCTGGGGTCCTCCGATCCGTCCTTC.

V gene TRBV20-1 combines with J gene TRBJ1-1; D call uncertain. The CDR3 runs 13 residues. Germline values: CDR1 DFQATT, CDR2 SNEGSKA (reference sequence). V dropped 5 bases and J dropped 1 base, with 11 bases sitting between them. The CDR3: CSAQTRRNTEAFF. CDR3 nucleotide sequence: TGCAGTGCTCAGACACGGAGGAACACTGAAGCTTTCTTT.

This clonotype is a singleton in its sample. The gene calls are TRBV5-1 and TRBJ2-7; D is unresolved. The CDR3 length is 13 residues. Germline lookup yields CDR1 SGHRS and CDR2 YFSETQ. Trimming took off 4 bases at V and 6 bases at J, with 14 bases between the two ends. The DNA of the CDR3 is TGCGCCAGCAGCCCCGAATGGAATGGCGAGCAGTACTTC. Translated: CASSPEWNGEQYF.

Sample share makes this clonotype large. The chain carries TRBV10-3 and TRBJ1-2, with 9 bases lining up with TRBD1. The CDR3 contains 14 residues. In germline, CDR1 is ENHRY, CDR2 SYGVKD. J gave up 8 bases and V 10 bases, and 14 bases lay outside the gene matches. CDR3 sequence reads: CATTTSDRGGGYTF. The CDR3, as DNA: TGTGCCACAACTACCTCGGACAGGGGAGGGGGCTACACCTTC.

A remark on this clonotype: A much larger clone sits a single nucleotide away, making a read error possible. The chain links TRBV9 to TRBJ2-3; D gene unclear. The CDR3 has 14 amino acids. Germline assignment: CDR1 SGDLS and CDR2 YYNGEE. Between the trimmed V and J ends, which lost 7 bases and 3 bases, there was a span of 15 bases. In DNA form, the CDR3 reads TGTGCCAGCGGCGCCCATGGTAGTACAGATACGCAGTATTTT. Translating it yields CASGAHGSTDTQYF.

Within the sample, this clonotype is large. V usage is TRBV19 and J usage is TRBJ2-1, with D hard to call. The V end was cut by 7 bases, the J end by 1 base, with 14 bases between. Germline assignment: CDR1 LNHDA and CDR2 SQIVND (reference sequence). This CDR3 comprises 15 residues. The CDR3 here is CASKKEFRSYNEQFF. The CDR3 bases are TGTGCCAGTAAGAAGGAGTTTCGGTCCTACAATGAGCAGTTCTTC.